This passage covers 27 T cell receptor beta chains from one sample sequenced in a study of OX40 agonist ivuxolimab in advanced cancers. Produced via immunoSEQ multiplex PCR; TCRdb's table is partial and in-frame only. The sample has some 74,000 clones; roughly 82% are singletons. The source was CD4+ or CD8+ T cells sorted from blood, collected in a trial of the OX40 agonist ivuxolimab. These TCRs come from an adult with an advanced solid tumor such as melanoma, head and neck, liver or kidney cancer.

This chain joins TRBV7-9 and TRBJ2-3, with TRBD2 matching 11 bases. Germline CDR1 is SEHNR and CDR2 is FQNEAQ (reference sequence). Trimming removed 3 bases from V and 3 bases from J; junction bases left unmatched: 5. This CDR3 has 16 amino acids. Written as DNA, the CDR3 is TGTGCCAGCAGCTTCTTTAGCGGGGGGGCAACAGATACGCAGTATTTT. Translated, it gives CASSFFSGGATDTQYF.

V usage is TRBV28 and J usage is TRBJ2-3, with TRBD1 as a possible D gene (6 bases). V was shortened by 3 bases and J by 2 bases, with 12 bases between the two germline ends. This CDR3 has 15 amino acids. CDR1 and CDR2 (germline): MDHEN, SYDVKM. The CDR3 sequence: CASSLIQGNTDTQYF. The CDR3 DNA follows: TGTGCCAGCAGTTTGATCCAGGGGAACACAGATACGCAGTATTTT.

This sequence joins TRBV7-9 and TRBJ2-3, with TRBD2 matching 7 bases. CDR3 length equals 15 residues. J lost 3 bases, V lost 6 bases, and 9 bases had no gene match. Germline V CDR1 and CDR2: SEHNR, FQNEAQ (reference sequence). The CDR3 region is CASSSGFERTDTQYF. CDR3 DNA: TGTGCCAGCAGTAGCGGGTTTGAACGTACAGATACGCAGTATTTT.

V usage is TRBV5-1 and J usage is TRBJ2-5; D possibly uses TRBD1 or TRBD2 (7 bases each). CDR1 and CDR2 from the germline V gene are SGHRS and YFSETQ. The CDR3 has 15 residues. V shed 4 bases and J shed 1 base, with 14 bases lying between them. The CDR3 nucleotides are TGCGCCAGCAGCCGAGGGGGGGACAGCCAAGAGACCCAGTACTTC. This gives the protein CASSRGGDSQETQYF. The full variable domain, completed using reference TRBV5-1 and TRBJ2-5, is KAGVTQTPRYLIKTRGQQVTLSCSPISGHRSVSWYQQTPGQGLQFLFEYFSETQRNKGNFPGRFSGRQFSNSRSEMNVSTLELGDSALYLCASSRGGDSQETQYFGPGTRLLVL.

The chain employs TRBV7-8 and TRBJ2-1; 9 bases align to TRBD2. This CDR3 region has 15 residues. With V trimmed by 7 bases and J by 8 bases, 12 bases remained unmatched. The germline CDR1 and CDR2 sequences are SGHVS and FQNEAQ. The CDR3 DNA is TGTGCCAGCACCCCGGCGGCGGGGGGGCGGGATGAGCAGTTCTTC. Translated, it gives CASTPAAGGRDEQFF. Using reference TRBV7-8 and TRBJ2-1 for the parts outside the CDR3, the full variable domain is GAGVSQSPRYKVAKRGQDVALRCDPISGHVSLFWYQQALGQGPEFLTYFQNEAQLDKSGLPSDRFFAERPEGSVSTLKIQRTQQEDSAVYLCASTPAAGGRDEQFFGPGTRLTVL.

The chain combines TRBV7-9 with TRBJ1-2; 7 bases are a match to TRBD1. Trimming removed 4 bases from V and 5 bases from J; junction bases left unmatched: 19. Germline values: CDR1 SEHNR, CDR2 FQNEAQ (reference sequence). CDR3 length: 18 residues. The CDR3 sequence is CASSYGQAGIRRGYGYTF. Here the CDR3 DNA reads TGTGCCAGCAGCTACGGACAGGCGGGGATCCGAAGGGGATATGGCTACACCTTC.

The rearrangement joins TRBV6-4 to TRBJ2-7, with D perhaps being TRBD1 or TRBD2 (5 bases each). Trimming removed 6 bases at V and 2 bases at J, with 17 bases between. This CDR3 is 15 amino acids long. Germline V gene lookup returns CDR1 MRHNA and CDR2 SNTAGT. The CDR3 DNA follows: TGTGCCAGCAGCGTCCCGGGACGTGAACCCTACGAGCAGTACTTC. The encoded protein is CASSVPGREPYEQYF.

This clone appeared a few times. This chain connects TRBV27 to TRBJ1-6; a weak D match, TRBD1 (5 bases). CDR1 is MNHEY, CDR2 SMNVEV, per germline (reference sequence). This CDR3 has 14 amino acids. V dropped 4 bases and J dropped 9 bases, with 13 bases sitting between them. The CDR3 nucleotides read TGTGCCAGCAGTTGGGGGAGAGCAAGTTCACCCCTCCACTTT. Its protein product is CASSWGRASSPLHF.

V is TRBV5-1 and J is TRBJ2-3; tentatively, D is TRBD2 (6 bases). Trimming left V 4 bases short and J 6 bases short, with 21 bases between. The germline CDR1 and CDR2 sequences are SGHRS and YFSETQ. The CDR3 consists of 16 residues. The CDR3 DNA is TGCGCCAGCAGCCCCCGGGGTGGAGGGGTAGGTGATACGCAGTATTTT. Protein: CASSPRGGGVGDTQYF.

The V and J genes are TRBV28 and TRBJ2-7; D ambiguous. Between the trimmed V and J ends, which lost 7 bases and 0 bases, there was a span of 13 bases. CDR3 length: 14 amino acids. Looked up from germline, CDR1 is MDHEN and CDR2 is SYDVKM. CDR3 sequence: CASIGSASSYEQYF. The CDR3 nucleotides read TGTGCCAGCATAGGCAGTGCAAGCTCCTACGAGCAGTACTTC.

The rearrangement links TRBV18 to TRBJ1-5, with 11 bases lining up with TRBD1. This CDR3 contains 14 residues. J gave up 6 bases and V 2 bases, and 0 bases lay outside the gene matches. The germline gives CDR1 KGHSH, CDR2 LQKENI. The CDR3 coding sequence is TGTGCCAGCTCACCAGGGACAGGGGGTCAGCCCCAGCATTTT. Amino acid sequence: CASSPGTGGQPQHF.

The rearrangement joins TRBV6-5 to TRBJ1-1; 7 positions agree with TRBD1. J lost 11 bases, V lost 3 bases, and 9 bases had no gene match. The V gene's germline CDR1 is MNHEY and CDR2 SVGAGI. CDR3 length: 13 residues. The CDR3 DNA reads TGTGCCAGCAGTTATGACAGGGATAGTTCGGCTTTCTTT. This translates into CASSYDRDSSAFF.

The chain is built from TRBV5-4 and TRBJ2-1; 10 bases match TRBD2. Germline V CDR1 and CDR2: SGHNT, YYREEE (reference sequence). This CDR3 comprises 15 residues. V lost 2 bases and J lost 7; bases outside the gene matches: 6. In nucleotides, the CDR3 is TGTGCCAGCAGCTTTCGACTAGCGGGCAAAAATGAGCAGTTCTTC. Its translation is CASSFRLAGKNEQFF.

The chain joins TRBV7-2 to TRBJ1-1; D remains unclear. V was cut by 0 bases and J by 0 bases, with 8 bases left in between. Germline V gene sequence: CDR1 SGHTA, CDR2 FQGNSA. The length of the CDR3 is 15 residues. CDR3 loop: CASSLAGSLNTEAFF. CDR3 sequence (DNA): TGTGCCAGCAGCTTAGCCGGCAGCTTGAACACTGAAGCTTTCTTT.

V is TRBV29-1 and J is TRBJ1-1, with D tentatively TRBD1 (5 bases). The CDR3 has 16 residues. Deletions cut 4 bases from V and 4 bases from J, with 22 bases between. CDR1 and CDR2 from the germline V gene are SQVTM and ANQGSEA. The CDR3 loop reads CSVGGGERARGTEAFF. CDR3 bases: TGCAGCGTTGGGGGCGGAGAGCGTGCGCGGGGCACTGAAGCTTTCTTT.

This clone was detected once. V gene TRBV4-2 combines with J gene TRBJ1-6; D possibly corresponds to TRBD1 (6 bases). The CDR3 is 15 amino acids. The germline gives CDR1 LGHNA, CDR2 YNFKEQ. V was pared by 1 base and J by 10 bases, with 14 bases between. CDR3 region: CASSQGQVGWSPLHF. The CDR3 nucleotides read TGTGCCAGCAGCCAAGGACAGGTTGGGTGGTCACCCCTCCACTTT.

The V gene is TRBV11-1, the J gene TRBJ2-5, with 7 bases that match TRBD2. J was trimmed by 4 bases and V by 5 bases; bases with no gene match: 10. Per germline, CDR1 SGHAT and CDR2 FQDESV (reference sequence). This CDR3 region has 15 residues. The CDR3 loop is CASSRAGGSGETQYF. DNA of the CDR3: TGTGCCAGCAGCAGGGCCGGGGGGAGCGGAGAGACCCAGTACTTC.

This chain links TRBV5-4 with TRBJ1-4, with TRBD1 matching 7 bases. Trimming at V came to 7 bases and at J to 4 bases, leaving 7 bases not matched to a gene. This CDR3 contains 14 residues. CDR1 is SGHNT, CDR2 YYREEE, per germline (reference sequence). In DNA form, the CDR3 reads TGTGCCAGCGGTAACAGGGGAATTAATGAAAAACTGTTTTTT. Amino acids: CASGNRGINEKLFF. The full variable domain, in which reference TRBV5-4 and TRBJ1-4 provide the parts outside the CDR3, is ETGVTQSPTHLIKTRGQQVTLRCSSQSGHNTVSWYQQALGQGPQFIFQYYREEENGRGNFPPRFSGLQFPNYSSELNVNALELDDSALYLCASGNRGINEKLFFGSGTQLSVL.

The rearrangement uses TRBV5-4 and TRBJ2-3; 8 positions agree with TRBD2. The V segment lost 4 bases and the J segment 2 bases; nucleotides outside the gene matches: 6. The germline V gene has CDR1 SGHNT and CDR2 YYREEE (reference sequence). The CDR3 length is 15 residues. Here the CDR3 DNA reads TGTGCCAGCAGCCGAAGGACTAGCAACACAGATACGCAGTATTTT. Translation gives CASSRRTSNTDTQYF. The full variable domain, with the rest looked up from reference TRBV5-4 and TRBJ2-3, is ETGVTQSPTHLIKTRGQQVTLRCSSQSGHNTVSWYQQALGQGPQFIFQYYREEENGRGNFPPRFSGLQFPNYSSELNVNALELDDSALYLCASSRRTSNTDTQYFGPGTRLTVL.

V is TRBV20-1 and J is TRBJ2-1; no clear D gene. CDR1 is DFQATT and CDR2 is SNEGSKA in the germline V gene (reference sequence). This CDR3 comprises 11 residues. CDR3 region: CTGLLYNEQFF. The CDR3 bases are TGCACCGGATTACTTTACAATGAGCAGTTCTTC.

This clone was seen once. The CDR3, as DNA: TGTGCCAGCAGCCCTGACAGATCAGATACGCAGTATTTT. Amino acid sequence: CASSPDRSDTQYF. The chain carries TRBV6-5 and TRBJ2-3; weak D call: TRBD1 (5 bases). V was shortened by 6 bases and J by 4 bases, with 11 bases between the two germline ends. The CDR3 runs to 13 residues. The germline V gene encodes CDR1 MNHEY and CDR2 SVGAGI.

The rearrangement uses TRBV4-1 and TRBJ2-7; TRBD1 or TRBD2 may be the D gene (5 bases each). The ends were cut back, 4 bases at V and 2 bases at J, with 12 bases in the middle. CDR1 and CDR2 (germline): MGHRA, YSYEKL. CDR3 length: 14 residues. CDR3 nucleotide sequence: TGCGCCAGCAGCCGGGAGACAGTTACCTACGAGCAGTACTTC. Its protein is CASSRETVTYEQYF.

On this clone: A read error may account for a junction end that differs from germline. The chain combines TRBV15 with TRBJ1-1; 9 nucleotides line up with TRBD1. The CDR3 runs to 12 residues. Germline V gives CDR1 LNHNV, CDR2 YYDKDF (reference sequence). The CDR3 region is CATTRDRVGASF. CDR3 in DNA: TGTGCCACCACACGGGACAGGGTGGGCGCTTCCTTT.

In this sample, this clone turned up once. Mismatch with germline at one junction end may stem from a read error. The chain couples TRBV11-1 to TRBJ2-7, with TRBD2 matching over 9 bases. The germline V gene encodes CDR1 SGHAT and CDR2 FQDESV (reference sequence). The CDR3 runs to 14 residues. CDR3 loop: CASSLAGVNYEQYF. CDR3 nucleotides: TGTGCCAGCAGTTTAGCGGGAGTAAATTACGAGCAGTACTTC.

This clone was observed a handful of times. The gene calls are TRBV20-1 and TRBJ2-7; D may be TRBD2 (5 bases). V was cut by 3 bases and J by 6 bases, with 9 bases left in between. This CDR3 is 11 amino acids long. CDR1 and CDR2 (germline): DFQATT, SNEGSKA (reference sequence). CDR3 loop: CSASGGGEQYF. The CDR3 nucleotides are TGCAGTGCTAGCGGAGGCGGCGAGCAGTACTTC.

The gene calls are TRBV7-9 and TRBJ2-3; D possibly corresponds to TRBD2 (6 bases). The CDR3 runs 15 residues. Trimming cost V 4 bases and J 2 bases, with 13 bases left between them. Looked up from germline, CDR1 is SEHNR and CDR2 is FQNEAQ (reference sequence). As DNA, the CDR3 is TGTGCCAGCAGCTCCCAGCGGGTATCCACAGATACGCAGTATTTT. Protein product: CASSSQRVSTDTQYF. The full variable domain, with the rest looked up from reference TRBV7-9 and TRBJ2-3, is DTGVSQNPRHKITKRGQNVTFRCDPISEHNRLYWYRQTLGQGPEFLTYFQNEAQLEKSRLLSDRFSAERPKGSFSTLEIQRTEQGDSAMYLCASSSQRVSTDTQYFGPGTRLTVL.

This clone was counted a single time. The V gene is TRBV7-8, the J gene TRBJ1-1, with a tentative D call TRBD1 (5 bases). Germline V gene lookup returns CDR1 SGHVS and CDR2 FQNEAQ. This CDR3 comprises 16 residues. V gave up 1 base and J gave up 1 base, with 13 bases separating them. The CDR3 here is CASSLGDLIQNTEAFF. Written as DNA, the CDR3 is TGTGCCAGCAGCTTAGGGGACCTAATACAGAACACTGAAGCTTTCTTT.